What follows are 15 T cell receptor beta chains derived from one specimen sequenced in a study of early T cells in non-severe SARS-CoV-2 infection (dated by TCRdb to the early 2020s). Receptor libraries were prepared by 5' RACE. Instrument on record: NextSeq 500. TCRdb cleaned the public reads at Q25 with fastp, built clones with MiXCR and kept in-frame beta chains. Records with the same CDR3 protein are collapsed into one entry carrying the most frequent genes and DNA. Recorded for this sample are roughly 30,000 distinct CDR3 sequences; around 5.4% of them occurred a single time. Over 5% of the sample is held by the ten biggest clonotypes. The sample comprised whole blood. The source of these receptors is an adult who was a healthcare worker with PCR-confirmed SARS-CoV-2 infection or an uninfected control (not recorded which).

This clonotype was seen a few times. This chain links TRBV12-3 or TRBV12-4 with TRBJ1-5; no firm D call. Trimming shortened V by 5 bases and J by 1 base, and 6 bases separated the two germline ends. This CDR3 is 13 amino acids long. DNA of the CDR3: TGTGCCAGCAGTGGAGCAAGCAATCAGCCCCAGCATTTT. Encoded protein: CASSGASNQPQHF.

This clonotype was seen ten or more times. This chain links TRBV28 with TRBJ1-2; 7 bases are shared with TRBD1. V lost 7 bases and J lost 4; bases outside the gene matches: 9. Germline values: CDR1 MDHEN, CDR2 SYDVKM. This CDR3 contains 14 residues. The CDR3 sequence is CASTTQGQVYGYTF. The CDR3 DNA sequence: TGTGCCAGCACCACACAGGGGCAAGTCTATGGCTACACCTTC.

The chain is built from TRBV7-3 and TRBJ2-2, with TRBD2 matching 12 bases. This CDR3 comprises 16 residues. Germline CDR1 SGHTA, CDR2 FQGTGA. Trimming at V came to 6 bases and at J to 7 bases, leaving 9 bases not matched to a gene. The CDR3 protein is CASRLTSGRSGGELFF. In DNA form, the CDR3 reads TGTGCCAGCAGGCTTACTAGCGGGAGGTCTGGCGGGGAGCTGTTTTTT. The variable domain in full, completed from reference TRBV7-3 and TRBJ2-2, reads GAGVSQTPSNKVTEKGKYVELRCDPISGHTALYWYRQSLGQGPEFLIYFQGTGAADDSGLPNDRFFAVRPEGSVSTLKIQRTERGDSAVYLCASRLTSGRSGGELFFGEGSRLTVL.

This clonotype was picked up many times. The chain couples TRBV28 to TRBJ1-2; the D gene is possibly TRBD1 (5 bases). Germline assignment: CDR1 MDHEN and CDR2 SYDVKM. V lost 8 bases to trimming and J lost 0 bases, with 28 bases between them. The CDR3 length is 19 residues. The DNA for the CDR3 is TGTGCCAGCGTTGGGGTACAATTTTTGGCAGGGAGTTCTAACTATGGCTACACCTTC. Its translation is CASVGVQFLAGSSNYGYTF.

This clonotype was counted many times. This rearrangement joins TRBV19 to TRBJ1-5; TRBD1 agrees at 9 bases. The CDR3 has 15 residues. Germline lookup yields CDR1 LNHDA and CDR2 SQIVND (reference sequence). V was clipped by 6 bases and J by 4 bases; unmatched bases: 7. The CDR3 reads CASRADGTGNQPQHF. The CDR3 bases are TGTGCCAGTAGAGCCGACGGGACAGGGAATCAGCCCCAGCATTTT.

At least ten counts were recorded for this clonotype. CDR3 sequence reads: CSARGTSGRSQETQYF. CDR3 coding DNA: TGCAGTGCTAGAGGTACTAGCGGGAGGTCCCAAGAGACCCAGTACTTC. J is TRBJ2-5 and V is TRBV20-1; TRBD2 matches 12 bases. V gave up 1 base and J gave up 1 base; unmatched junction bases: 4. The CDR3 runs to 16 residues. The germline CDR1 and CDR2 sequences are DFQATT and SNEGSKA (reference sequence).

This clonotype was recorded many times. The chain recombines TRBV7-8 with TRBJ1-2, with a possible D match to TRBD1 (5 bases). CDR1 is SGHVS, CDR2 FQNEAQ, per germline. Trimming cost V 1 base and J 3 bases, with 6 bases left between them. The CDR3 is 13 amino acids. The DNA of the CDR3 is TGTGCCAGCAGCTTAGGAGGGGACTATGGCTACACCTTC. Translating gives CASSLGGDYGYTF.

This clonotype came up many times. The chain recombines TRBV20-1 with TRBJ2-5, with 7 nucleotides matching TRBD1. The V and J ends lost 3 bases and 5 bases, in that order; junction bases with no gene match: 18. Per germline, CDR1 DFQATT and CDR2 SNEGSKA (reference sequence). The CDR3 is 17 residues long. In DNA form, the CDR3 reads TGCAGTGCTAGGTCGACAGGGTCGGCCTCCACCTCGGAGACCCAGTACTTC. Its translation: CSARSTGSASTSETQYF.

This clonotype was observed a handful of times. The chain combines TRBV13 with TRBJ2-3, with TRBD2 matching 8 bases. Germline assignment: CDR1 PRHDT and CDR2 FYEKMQ (reference sequence). The CDR3 runs to 17 residues. The junction had 8 bases not matched to a gene; V was cut back by 3 bases and J by 0 bases. Here the CDR3 reads CASSLIVGLGSTDTQYF. DNA of the CDR3: TGTGCCAGCAGCTTGATCGTGGGACTAGGGAGCACAGATACGCAGTATTTT.

The genes are TRBV7-9 and TRBJ1-2, with D unclear. CDR3 size: 15 residues. Trimming shortened V by 5 bases and J by 3 bases, and 16 bases separated the two germline ends. CDR1 and CDR2 (germline): SEHNR, FQNEAQ (reference sequence). In DNA, the CDR3 is TGTGCCAGCAGCCCAATGAAGGGTCGGGACTATGGCTACACCTTC. Protein: CASSPMKGRDYGYTF.

In DNA, the CDR3 is TGCGCCAGCAGCTTGAGGCTGACAGGAGAGGGGTACGAGCAGTACTTC. This encodes CASSLRLTGEGYEQYF. The chain recombines TRBV5-1 with TRBJ2-7; TRBD1 is a possible D gene (6 bases). The V end was cut by 1 base, the J end by 4 bases, with 18 bases between. Germline V gene lookup returns CDR1 SGHRS and CDR2 YFSETQ. The CDR3 is 16 residues long.

This clonotype came up many times. The chain joins TRBV27 to TRBJ2-4; D is undetermined. The CDR3 consists of 13 residues. V lost 5 bases and J 5 bases, leaving 10 bases between the germline ends. Germline V gene sequence: CDR1 MNHEY, CDR2 SMNVEV (reference sequence). The CDR3 loop is CASSTTAENIQYF. As DNA, the CDR3 is TGTGCCAGCAGTACCACGGCGGAAAACATTCAGTACTTC.

This clonotype was counted ten times or more. The chain employs TRBV6-5 and TRBJ2-2, with TRBD1 matching over 10 bases. This CDR3 is 15 amino acids long. The germline CDR1 and CDR2 sequences are MNHEY and SVGAGI. The junction had 7 bases not matched to a gene; V was cut back by 6 bases and J by 6 bases. The CDR3 spells CASRSDRGRAGELFF. The CDR3, as DNA: TGTGCCAGCAGGAGTGACAGGGGGCGCGCCGGGGAGCTGTTTTTT.

The rearrangement joins TRBV11-1 to TRBJ2-1, with 9 bases aligning to TRBD1. This CDR3 region has 15 residues. Germline CDR1 SGHAT, CDR2 FQDESV (reference sequence). Trimming removed 4 bases from V and 6 bases from J; junction bases left unmatched: 7. CDR3 sequence: CASSSGQGIPNEQFF. For the CDR3, the DNA is TGTGCCAGCAGCTCGGGACAGGGAATTCCCAATGAGCAGTTCTTC.

This clonotype was seen a handful of times. J is TRBJ2-1 and V is TRBV12-3 or TRBV12-4; D possibly corresponds to TRBD2 (5 bases). The CDR3 has 14 amino acids. Trimming shortened V by 0 bases and J by 9 bases, and 12 bases separated the two germline ends. The CDR3 spells CASSLAGARVEQFF. DNA for the CDR3: TGTGCCAGCAGTTTAGCGGGAGCGCGGGTTGAGCAGTTCTTC.